This T cell receptor beta chain was profiled in a study of regulatory dendritic cells for organ transplantation. A remark on this clone: The antigen remains unidentified.

Whole-study findings and limits: Considerable individual heterogeneity was seen in alloreactive memory CD8+ T cells. Resting memory CD8+ T cells held the most alloreactive clonotypes.

Profiling relied on immunoSEQ multiplex PCR, and the TCRdb table lists in-frame clones only, not all of them. The sample includes under 35,000 clones, approximately 81% of them seen just once. Germline values: CDR1 SGHNT, CDR2 YYREEE (reference sequence). The V segment lost 4 bases and the J segment 4 bases; nucleotides outside the gene matches: 13. This CDR3 region has 16 residues. The specimen sequenced was naive CD8+ T cells from blood. The subset: CD45RA+ naive T cells. The gene calls are TRBV5-4 and TRBJ2-7, with 8 bases lining up with TRBD1. This TCR was recovered from a human donor in good health. The CDR3 loop reads CASSLDPGQEVYEQYF. The CDR3 DNA reads as TGTGCCAGCAGCCTGGACCCGGGACAGGAGGTTTACGAGCAGTACTTC.